One TCR beta chain is described in this entry. Its target is unknown. The data originate from a study of T cell responses to AZD1222 COVID-19 vaccine. Sequenced by immunoSEQ multiplex PCR; TCRdb stores in-frame clones only, minus some. The sample consists of some 96,000 clones, just under 90% of them appearing once. V was clipped by 0 bases and J by 4 bases, with 9 bases between them. Germline V lookup: CDR1 WSHSY, CDR2 SAAADI. The CDR3 sequence is 15 residues long. Study-wide results and limits: Repertoire collection took place solely once the T cell response had peaked.

The J gene is TRBJ1-4, the V gene TRBV10-2; tentatively, D is TRBD1 (5 bases). The material sequenced was peripheral blood, taken on day 0 of AZD1222 vaccination. This receptor was obtained from an adult in good health. The CDR3, as DNA: TGCGCCAGCAGTGAGTCGGGACTTAATAATGAAAAACTGTTTTTT. It is translated as CASSESGLNNEKLFF.